The clone carrying this T cell receptor beta chain was seen repeatedly, ten times or more. Its cognate antigen is unknown. The CDR3 has 16 residues. Germline V gene sequence: CDR1 MDHEN, CDR2 SYDVKM. Trimming left V 2 bases short and J 5 bases short, with 18 bases between. TCR beta CDR3 region amplification was performed from RNA transcripts. First-round RT-PCR targeting the TCR CDR3 was performed with the HTBI primer set. TCRdb fed the multiplex PCR reads into MiXCR, producing one record per CDR3 protein. In the table there are approximately 600,000 distinct CDR3 sequences, about 15% of which are singletons. The sample belongs to a study of T cells in Graves' hyperthyroidism and ophthalmopathy. Notes on the study in general: Blood samples included most of the expanded thyroid clonotypes exceeding 0.001.

Duration under 3 months, a NOSPECS grade of at least 4, and a Clinical Activity Score of at least 3 characterized the ophthalmopathy patients. Patients were excluded because of uncontrolled infection, other autoimmune disease, pregnancy or lactation. The rearrangement links TRBV28 to TRBJ2-5; D possibly uses TRBD1 or TRBD2 (6 bases each). The sequenced sample was blood. The receptor was derived from a woman in her 40s with Graves' ophthalmopathy. This CDR3 is CASSLNGGTMDETQYF. As DNA, the CDR3 is TGTGCCAGCAGTTTAAACGGAGGGACAATGGACGAGACCCAGTACTTC.